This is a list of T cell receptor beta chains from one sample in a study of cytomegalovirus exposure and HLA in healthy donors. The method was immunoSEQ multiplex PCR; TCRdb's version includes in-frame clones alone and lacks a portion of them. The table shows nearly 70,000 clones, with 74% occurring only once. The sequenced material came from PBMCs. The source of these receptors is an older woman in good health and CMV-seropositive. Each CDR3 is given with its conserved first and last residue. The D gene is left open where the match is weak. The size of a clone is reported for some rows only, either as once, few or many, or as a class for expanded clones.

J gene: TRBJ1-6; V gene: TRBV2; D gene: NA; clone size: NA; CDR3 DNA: TGTGCCAGCAGGGTCGGGAACTCCTATAATTCACCCCTCCACTTT; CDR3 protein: CASRVGNSYNSPLHF
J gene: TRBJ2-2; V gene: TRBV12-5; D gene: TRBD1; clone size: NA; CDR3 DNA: TGTGCTAGTGGCATTGGACAGGGGCGAACCGGGGAGCTGTTTTTT; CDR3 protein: CASGIGQGRTGELFF
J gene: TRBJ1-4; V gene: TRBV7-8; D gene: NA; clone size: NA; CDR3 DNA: TGTGCCAGCAGCTTAGCGAGGGAGTTCCGTGAAAAACTGTTTTTT; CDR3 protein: CASSLAREFREKLFF
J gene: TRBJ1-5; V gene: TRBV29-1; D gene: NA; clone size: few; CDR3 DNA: TGCATCGTTGATGGGGGCTGGAATCAGCCCAAGCATTTT; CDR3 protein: CIVDGGWNQPKHF
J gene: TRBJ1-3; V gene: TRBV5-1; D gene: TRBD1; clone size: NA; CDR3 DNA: TGCGCCAGCAGCGGGGACAGGTTCTCTGGAAACACCATATATTTT; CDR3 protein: CASSGDRFSGNTIYF
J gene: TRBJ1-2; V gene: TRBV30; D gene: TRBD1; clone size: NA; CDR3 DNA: TGTGCCTGGAGGACAGGGGAAAACTATGGCTACACCTTC; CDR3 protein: CAWRTGENYGYTF
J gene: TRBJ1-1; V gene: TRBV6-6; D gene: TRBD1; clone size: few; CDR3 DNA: TGTGCCAGCAGTTCCTCGACAGGGCGGAGTGAAGCTTTCTTT; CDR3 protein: CASSSSTGRSEAFF
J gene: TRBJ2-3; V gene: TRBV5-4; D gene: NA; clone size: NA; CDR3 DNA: TGTGCCAGCAGCTTGGCTAGCACAGATACGCAGTATTTT; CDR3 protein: CASSLASTDTQYF
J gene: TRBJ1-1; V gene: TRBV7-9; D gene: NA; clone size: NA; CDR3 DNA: TGTGCCAGCAGCATTGGGAGTTATCCCGACACTGAAGCTTTCTTT; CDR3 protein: CASSIGSYPDTEAFF
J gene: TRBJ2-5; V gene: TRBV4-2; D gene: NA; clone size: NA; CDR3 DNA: TGTGCCAGCAGCCAAGGGACTCGAGAGACCCAGTACTTC; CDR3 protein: CASSQGTRETQYF
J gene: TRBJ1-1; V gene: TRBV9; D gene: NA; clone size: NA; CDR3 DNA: TGTGCCAGCAGCGGCCCCTTCGGGAGGGCGGGGACTGAAGCTTTCTTT; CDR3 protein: CASSGPFGRAGTEAFF
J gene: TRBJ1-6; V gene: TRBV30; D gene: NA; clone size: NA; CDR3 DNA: TGTGCCTGGAGGACCCAGGGCAACTATAATTCACCCCTCCACTTT; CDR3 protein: CAWRTQGNYNSPLHF
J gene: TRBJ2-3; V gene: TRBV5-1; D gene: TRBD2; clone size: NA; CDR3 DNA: TGCGCCAGCAGCTTGGGAGGGGCGGGGGTCACAGATACGCAGTATTTT; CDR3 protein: CASSLGGAGVTDTQYF
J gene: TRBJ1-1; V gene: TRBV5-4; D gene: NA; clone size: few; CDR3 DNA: TGTGCCAGCAGCTCGGGGGTGGCTGAAGCTTTCTTT; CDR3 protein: CASSSGVAEAFF
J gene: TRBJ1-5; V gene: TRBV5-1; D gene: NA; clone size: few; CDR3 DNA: TGCGCCAGCAGCTTGGGGGTGGCGGGGAACCAGCCCCAGCATTTT; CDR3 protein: CASSLGVAGNQPQHF
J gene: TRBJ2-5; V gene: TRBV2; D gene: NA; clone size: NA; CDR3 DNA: TGTGCCATACAGGGCGGCGAGACCCAGTACTTC; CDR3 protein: CAIQGGETQYF
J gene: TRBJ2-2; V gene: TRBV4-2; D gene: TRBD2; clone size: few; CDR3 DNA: TGTGCCAGCAGCCAAGTAGCGGGGGCGGGAACCGGGGAGCTGTTTTTT; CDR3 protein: CASSQVAGAGTGELFF
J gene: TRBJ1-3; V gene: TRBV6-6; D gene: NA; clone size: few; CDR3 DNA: TGTGCCCACGGCTCTGGAAACACCATATATTTT; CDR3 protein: CAHGSGNTIYF
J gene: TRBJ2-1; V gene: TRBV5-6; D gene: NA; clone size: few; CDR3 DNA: TGTGCCAGCAGCTTGGGAGCTTGGAATGAGCAGTTCTTC; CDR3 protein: CASSLGAWNEQFF
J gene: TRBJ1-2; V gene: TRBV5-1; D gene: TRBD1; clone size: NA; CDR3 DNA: TGCGCCAGCAGCTTGGACGTGACAGGGAATGGCTACACCTTC; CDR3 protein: CASSLDVTGNGYTF
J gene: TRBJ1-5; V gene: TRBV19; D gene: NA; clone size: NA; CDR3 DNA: TGTGCATCGGGGATGGCCGGTCACAATCAGCCCCAGCATTTT; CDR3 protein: CASGMAGHNQPQHF